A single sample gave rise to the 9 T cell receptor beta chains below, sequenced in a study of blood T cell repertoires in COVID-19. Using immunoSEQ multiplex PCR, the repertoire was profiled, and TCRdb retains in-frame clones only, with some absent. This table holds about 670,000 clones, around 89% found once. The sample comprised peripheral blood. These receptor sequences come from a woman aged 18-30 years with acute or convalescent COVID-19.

The chain's CDR3 is CASSQDLGQGQPQHF. CDR3 in DNA: TGTGCCAGCAGCCAAGATCTCGGACAGGGCCAGCCCCAGCATTTT. The chain has TRBV3-1 (or the pseudogene TRBV3-2) and TRBJ1-5, with TRBD1 matching over 8 bases. The V gene end was trimmed by 0 bases and the J gene end by 7 bases; junction bases not matched to a gene: 5. The V gene's germline CDR1 is LGHDT and CDR2 YNNKEL (reference sequence). The CDR3 spans 15 residues.

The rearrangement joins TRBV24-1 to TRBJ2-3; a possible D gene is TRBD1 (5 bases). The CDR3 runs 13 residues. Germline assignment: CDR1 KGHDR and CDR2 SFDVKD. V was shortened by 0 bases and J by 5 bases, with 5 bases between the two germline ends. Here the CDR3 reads CATSDLQGDTQYF. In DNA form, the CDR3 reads TGTGCCACCAGTGATTTGCAGGGAGATACGCAGTATTTT.

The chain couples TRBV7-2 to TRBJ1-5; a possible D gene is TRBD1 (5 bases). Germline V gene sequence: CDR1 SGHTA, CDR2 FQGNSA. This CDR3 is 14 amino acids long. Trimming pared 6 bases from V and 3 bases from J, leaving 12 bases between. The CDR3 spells CASSPRAFNQPQHF. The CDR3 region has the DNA TGTGCCAGCAGTCCCAGGGCTTTCAATCAGCCCCAGCATTTT.

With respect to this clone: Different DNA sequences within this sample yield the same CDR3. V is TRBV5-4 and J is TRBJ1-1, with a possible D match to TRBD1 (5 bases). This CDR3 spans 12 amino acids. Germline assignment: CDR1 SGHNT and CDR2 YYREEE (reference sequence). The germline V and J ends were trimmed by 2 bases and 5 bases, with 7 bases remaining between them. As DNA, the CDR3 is TGTGCCAGCAGCTTTGGGGGGACTGAAGCTTTCTTT. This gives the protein CASSFGGTEAFF.

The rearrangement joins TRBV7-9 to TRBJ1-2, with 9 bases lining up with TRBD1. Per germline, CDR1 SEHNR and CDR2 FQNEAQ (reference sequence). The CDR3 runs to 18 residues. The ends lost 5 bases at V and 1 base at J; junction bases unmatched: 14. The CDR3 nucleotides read TGTGCCAGCAGCACACCGGACAGGGGACCCCCCTTTAACTATGGCTACACCTTC. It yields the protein CASSTPDRGPPFNYGYTF.

In DNA form, the CDR3 reads TGTGCCTGGGCCAGGGACAGGGCTAACTATGGCTACACCTTC. Translating it yields CAWARDRANYGYTF. The rearrangement links TRBV30 to TRBJ1-2; 9 bases are shared with TRBD1. Germline values: CDR1 GTSNPN, CDR2 SVGIG (reference sequence). The CDR3 totals 14 residues. V lost 5 bases and J lost 0; bases outside the gene matches: 4.

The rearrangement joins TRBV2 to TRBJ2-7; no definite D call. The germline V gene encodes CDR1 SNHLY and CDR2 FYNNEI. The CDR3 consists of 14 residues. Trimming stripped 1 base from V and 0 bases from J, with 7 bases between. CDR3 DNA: TGTGCCAGCAGTGAAGGACTCAGCTCCTACGAGCAGTACTTC. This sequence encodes CASSEGLSSYEQYF.

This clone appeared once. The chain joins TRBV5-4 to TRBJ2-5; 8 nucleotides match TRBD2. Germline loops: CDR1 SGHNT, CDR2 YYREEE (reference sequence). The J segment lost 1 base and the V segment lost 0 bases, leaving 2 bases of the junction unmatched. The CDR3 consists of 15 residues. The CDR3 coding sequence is TGTGCCAGCAGCTTGGAAGGACTAGCCCAAGAGACCCAGTACTTC. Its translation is CASSLEGLAQETQYF.

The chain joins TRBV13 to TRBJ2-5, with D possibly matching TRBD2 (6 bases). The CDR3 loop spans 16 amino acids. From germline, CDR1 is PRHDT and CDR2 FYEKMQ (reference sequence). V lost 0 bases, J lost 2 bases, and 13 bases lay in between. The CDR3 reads CASSLGQSLAQETQYF. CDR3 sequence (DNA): TGTGCCAGCAGCTTAGGCCAATCCCTAGCGCAAGAGACCCAGTACTTC.